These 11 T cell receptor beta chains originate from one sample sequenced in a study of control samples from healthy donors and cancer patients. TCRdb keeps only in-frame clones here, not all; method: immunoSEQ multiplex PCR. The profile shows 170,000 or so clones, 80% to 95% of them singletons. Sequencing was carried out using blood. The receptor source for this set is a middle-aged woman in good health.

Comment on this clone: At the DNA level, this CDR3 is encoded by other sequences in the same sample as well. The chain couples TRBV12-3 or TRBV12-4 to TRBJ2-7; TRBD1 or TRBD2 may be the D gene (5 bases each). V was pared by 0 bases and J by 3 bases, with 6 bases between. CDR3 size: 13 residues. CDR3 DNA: TGTGCCAGCAGTTTAGCTGGGGGCTACGAGCAGTACTTC. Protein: CASSLAGGYEQYF.

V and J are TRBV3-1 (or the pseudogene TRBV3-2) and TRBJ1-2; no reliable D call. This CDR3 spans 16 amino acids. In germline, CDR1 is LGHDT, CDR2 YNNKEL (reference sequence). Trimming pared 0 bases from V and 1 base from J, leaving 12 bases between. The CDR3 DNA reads TGTGCCAGCAGCCAAGACACAATCCGGAGTAACTATGGCTACACCTTC. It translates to CASSQDTIRSNYGYTF.

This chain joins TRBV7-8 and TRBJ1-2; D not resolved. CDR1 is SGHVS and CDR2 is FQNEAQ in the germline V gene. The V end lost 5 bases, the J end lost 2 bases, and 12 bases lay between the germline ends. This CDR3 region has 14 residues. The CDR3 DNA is TGTGCCAGCAGCCTTGATCCGGCCAACTATGGCTACACCTTC. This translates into CASSLDPANYGYTF.

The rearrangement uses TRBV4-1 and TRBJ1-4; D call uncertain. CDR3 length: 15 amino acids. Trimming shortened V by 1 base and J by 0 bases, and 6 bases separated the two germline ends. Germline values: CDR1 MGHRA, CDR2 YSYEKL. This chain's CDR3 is CASSQGVATNEKLFF. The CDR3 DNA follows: TGCGCCAGCAGCCAAGGGGTTGCAACTAATGAAAAACTGTTTTTT.

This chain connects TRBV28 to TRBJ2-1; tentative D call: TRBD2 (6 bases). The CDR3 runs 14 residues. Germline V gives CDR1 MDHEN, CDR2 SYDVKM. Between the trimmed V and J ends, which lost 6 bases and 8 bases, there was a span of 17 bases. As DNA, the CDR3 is TGTGCCAGCAGCCCAGGCTGGAGGGTCCATGAGCAGTTCTTC. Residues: CASSPGWRVHEQFF.

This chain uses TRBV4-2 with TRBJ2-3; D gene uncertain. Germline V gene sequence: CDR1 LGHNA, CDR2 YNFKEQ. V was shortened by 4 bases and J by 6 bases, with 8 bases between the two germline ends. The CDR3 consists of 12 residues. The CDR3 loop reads CASSPAQDTQYF. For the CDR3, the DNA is TGTGCCAGCAGCCCGGCCCAGGATACGCAGTATTTT.

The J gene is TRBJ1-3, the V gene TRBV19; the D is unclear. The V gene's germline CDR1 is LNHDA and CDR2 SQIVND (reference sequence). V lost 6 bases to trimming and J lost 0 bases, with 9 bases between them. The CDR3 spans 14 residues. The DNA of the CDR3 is TGTGCCAGTAGGTCAATCGGCTCTGGAAACACCATATATTTT. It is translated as CASRSIGSGNTIYF. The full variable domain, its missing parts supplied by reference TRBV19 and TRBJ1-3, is DGGITQSPKYLFRKEGQNVTLSCEQNLNHDAMYWYRQDPGQGLRLIYYSQIVNDFQKGDIAEGYSVSREKKESFPLTVTSAQKNPTAFYLCASRSIGSGNTIYFGEGSWLTVV.

CDR3 sequence reads: CAIGPGPNTEAFF. CDR3 nucleotides: TGTGCCATCGGGCCGGGCCCCAACACTGAAGCTTTCTTT. V gene TRBV10-3 combines with J gene TRBJ1-1; no reliable D call. The CDR3 is made up of 13 amino acids. Deletions cut 8 bases from V and 2 bases from J, with 12 bases between. Germline V gene sequence: CDR1 ENHRY, CDR2 SYGVKD.

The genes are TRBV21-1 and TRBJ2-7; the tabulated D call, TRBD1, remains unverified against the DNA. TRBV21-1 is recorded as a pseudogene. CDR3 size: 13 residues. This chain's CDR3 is CAAQGWMGYEQYF. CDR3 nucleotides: TGTGCAGCACAGGGATGGATGGGCTACGAGCAGTACTTC.

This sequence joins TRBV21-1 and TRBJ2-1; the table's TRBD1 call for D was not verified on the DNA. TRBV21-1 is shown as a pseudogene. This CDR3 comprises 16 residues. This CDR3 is CASTPLTGEGGNEQFF. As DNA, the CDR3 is TGTGCCAGCACCCCCTTAACAGGGGAAGGGGGCAATGAGCAGTTCTTC.

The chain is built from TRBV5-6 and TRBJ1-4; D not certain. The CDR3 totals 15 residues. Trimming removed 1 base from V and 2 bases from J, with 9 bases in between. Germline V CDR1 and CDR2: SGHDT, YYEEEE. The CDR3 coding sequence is TGTGCCAGCAGCTTGTTAGTTGCGACTAATGAAAAACTGTTTTTT. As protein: CASSLLVATNEKLFF.